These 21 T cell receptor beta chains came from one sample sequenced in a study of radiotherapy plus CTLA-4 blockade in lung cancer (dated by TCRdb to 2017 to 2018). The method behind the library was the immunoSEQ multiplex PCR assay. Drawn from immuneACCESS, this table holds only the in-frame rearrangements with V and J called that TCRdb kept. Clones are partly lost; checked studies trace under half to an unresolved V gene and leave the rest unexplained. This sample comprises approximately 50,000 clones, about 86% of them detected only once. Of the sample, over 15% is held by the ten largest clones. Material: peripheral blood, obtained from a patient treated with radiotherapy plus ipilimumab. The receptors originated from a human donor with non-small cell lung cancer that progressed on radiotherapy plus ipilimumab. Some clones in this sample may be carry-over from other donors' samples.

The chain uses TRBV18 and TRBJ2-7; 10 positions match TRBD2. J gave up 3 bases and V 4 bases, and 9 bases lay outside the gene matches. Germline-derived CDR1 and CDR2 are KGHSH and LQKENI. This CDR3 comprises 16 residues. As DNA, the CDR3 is TGTGCCAGCTCACTCCTCGCCGGGACTAGCGACTACGAGCAGTACTTC. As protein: CASSLLAGTSDYEQYF.

Here the CDR3 reads CATGITLGYEQYF. The CDR3 bases are TGTGCCACCGGGATTACCCTAGGCTACGAGCAGTACTTC. The gene calls are TRBV2 and TRBJ2-7; tentative D call: TRBD2 (5 bases). Trimming took 10 bases from V and 3 from J, leaving 16 bases between them. The CDR3 is 13 residues long. Germline lookup yields CDR1 SNHLY and CDR2 FYNNEI.

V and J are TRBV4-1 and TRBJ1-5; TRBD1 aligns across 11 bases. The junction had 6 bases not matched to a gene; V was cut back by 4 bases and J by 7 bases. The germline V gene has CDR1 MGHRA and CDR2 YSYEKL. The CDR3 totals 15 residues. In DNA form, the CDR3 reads TGCGCCAGCAGCCCACTCGGGACAGGGGGGCAGCCCCAGCATTTT. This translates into CASSPLGTGGQPQHF.

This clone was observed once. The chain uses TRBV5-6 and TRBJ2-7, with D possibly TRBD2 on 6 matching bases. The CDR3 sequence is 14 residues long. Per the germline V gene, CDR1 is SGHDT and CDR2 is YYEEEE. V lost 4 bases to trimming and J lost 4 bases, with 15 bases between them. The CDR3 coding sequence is TGTGCCAGCAGCAGGACGGGACTCAAATACGAGCAGTACTTC. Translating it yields CASSRTGLKYEQYF.

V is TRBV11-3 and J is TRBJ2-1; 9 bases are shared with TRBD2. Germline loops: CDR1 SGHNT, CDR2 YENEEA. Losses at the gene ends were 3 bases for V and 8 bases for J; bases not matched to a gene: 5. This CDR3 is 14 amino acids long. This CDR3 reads CASSFGGRGDEQFF. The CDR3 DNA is TGTGCCAGCAGCTTCGGCGGGAGGGGCGATGAGCAGTTCTTC.

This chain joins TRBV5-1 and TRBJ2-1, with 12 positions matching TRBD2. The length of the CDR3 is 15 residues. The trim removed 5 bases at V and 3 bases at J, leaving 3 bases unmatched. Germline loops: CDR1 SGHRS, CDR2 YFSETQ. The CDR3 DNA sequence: TGCGCCAGCAGGACTAGCGGGGGCCTCTACAATGAGCAGTTCTTC. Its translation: CASRTSGGLYNEQFF.

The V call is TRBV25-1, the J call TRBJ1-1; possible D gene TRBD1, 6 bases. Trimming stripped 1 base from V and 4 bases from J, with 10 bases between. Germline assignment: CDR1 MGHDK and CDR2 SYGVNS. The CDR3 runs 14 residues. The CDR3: CASSELLGGTEAFF. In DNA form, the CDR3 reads TGTGCCAGCAGTGAATTATTAGGGGGCACTGAAGCTTTCTTT.

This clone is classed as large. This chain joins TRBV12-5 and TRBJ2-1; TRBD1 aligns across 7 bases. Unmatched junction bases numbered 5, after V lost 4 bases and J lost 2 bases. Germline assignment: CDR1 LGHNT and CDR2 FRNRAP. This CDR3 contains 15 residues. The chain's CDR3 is CASGSRGQTYNEQFF. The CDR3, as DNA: TGTGCTAGTGGTTCGAGGGGACAGACCTACAATGAGCAGTTCTTC.

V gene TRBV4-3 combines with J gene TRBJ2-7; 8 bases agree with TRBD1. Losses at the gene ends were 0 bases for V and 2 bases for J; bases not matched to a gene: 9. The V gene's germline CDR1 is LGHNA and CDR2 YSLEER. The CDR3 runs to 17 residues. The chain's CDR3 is CASSQEVGTGLTYEQYF. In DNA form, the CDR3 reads TGCGCCAGCAGCCAAGAGGTCGGGACAGGCCTAACCTACGAGCAGTACTTC.

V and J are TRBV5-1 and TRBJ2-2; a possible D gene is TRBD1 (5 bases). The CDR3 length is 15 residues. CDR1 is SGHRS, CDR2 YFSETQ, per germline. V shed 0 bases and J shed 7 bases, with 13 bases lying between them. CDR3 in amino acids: CASSLDQGQGGELFF. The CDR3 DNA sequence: TGCGCCAGCAGCTTGGATCAGGGTCAAGGCGGGGAGCTGTTTTTT. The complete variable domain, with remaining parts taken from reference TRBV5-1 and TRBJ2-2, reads KAGVTQTPRYLIKTRGQQVTLSCSPISGHRSVSWYQQTPGQGLQFLFEYFSETQRNKGNFPGRFSGRQFSNSRSEMNVSTLELGDSALYLCASSLDQGQGGELFFGEGSRLTVL.

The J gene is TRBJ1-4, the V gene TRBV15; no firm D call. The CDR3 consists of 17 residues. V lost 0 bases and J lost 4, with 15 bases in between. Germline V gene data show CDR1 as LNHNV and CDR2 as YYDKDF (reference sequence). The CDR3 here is CATSREGFFRGNEKLFF. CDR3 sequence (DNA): TGTGCCACCAGCAGAGAAGGGTTCTTCCGGGGTAATGAAAAACTGTTTTTT.

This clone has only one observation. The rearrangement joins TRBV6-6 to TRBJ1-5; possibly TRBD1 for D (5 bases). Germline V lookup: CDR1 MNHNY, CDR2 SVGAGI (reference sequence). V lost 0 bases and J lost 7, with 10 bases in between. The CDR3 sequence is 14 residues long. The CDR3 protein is CASSYSGGYQPQHF. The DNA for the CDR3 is TGTGCCAGCAGTTACTCTGGGGGGTACCAGCCCCAGCATTTT.

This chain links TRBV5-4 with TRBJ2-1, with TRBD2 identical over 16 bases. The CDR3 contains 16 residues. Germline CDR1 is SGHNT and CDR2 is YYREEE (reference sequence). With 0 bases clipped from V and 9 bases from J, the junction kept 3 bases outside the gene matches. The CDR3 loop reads CASSLEGLAGGVEQFF. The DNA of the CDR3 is TGTGCCAGCAGCTTGGAGGGACTAGCGGGAGGGGTTGAGCAGTTCTTC.

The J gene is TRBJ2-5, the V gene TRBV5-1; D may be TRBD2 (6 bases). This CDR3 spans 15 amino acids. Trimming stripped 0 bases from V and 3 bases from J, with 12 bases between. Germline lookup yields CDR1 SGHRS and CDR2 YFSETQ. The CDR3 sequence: CASSLVAETKETQYF. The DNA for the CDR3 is TGCGCCAGCAGCTTGGTAGCGGAGACGAAAGAGACCCAGTACTTC.

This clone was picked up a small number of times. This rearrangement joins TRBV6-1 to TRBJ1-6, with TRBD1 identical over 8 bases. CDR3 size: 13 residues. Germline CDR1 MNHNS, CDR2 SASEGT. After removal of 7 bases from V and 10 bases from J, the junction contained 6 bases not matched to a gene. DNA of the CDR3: TGTGCCAGCACCGGGACAGGCGCGTCACCCCTCCACTTT. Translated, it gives CASTGTGASPLHF.

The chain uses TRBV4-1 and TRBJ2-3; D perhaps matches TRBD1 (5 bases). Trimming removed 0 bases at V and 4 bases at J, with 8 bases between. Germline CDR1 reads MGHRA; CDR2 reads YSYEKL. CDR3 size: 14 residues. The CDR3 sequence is CASSQERGSDTQYF. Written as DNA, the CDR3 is TGCGCCAGCAGCCAAGAAAGGGGTTCAGATACGCAGTATTTT.

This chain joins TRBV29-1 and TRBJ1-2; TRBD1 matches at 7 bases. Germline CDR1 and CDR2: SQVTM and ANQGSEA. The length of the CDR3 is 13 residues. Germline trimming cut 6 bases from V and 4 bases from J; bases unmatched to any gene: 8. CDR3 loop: CSVDPTGTYGYTF. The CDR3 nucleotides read TGCAGCGTCGATCCGACAGGGACCTATGGCTACACCTTC.

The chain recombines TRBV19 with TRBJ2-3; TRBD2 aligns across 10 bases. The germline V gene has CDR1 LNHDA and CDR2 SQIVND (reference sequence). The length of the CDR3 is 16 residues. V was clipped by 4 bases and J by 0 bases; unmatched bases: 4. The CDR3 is CASSRGLATSTDTQYF. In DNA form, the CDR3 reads TGTGCCAGTAGTAGGGGACTAGCGACTAGCACAGATACGCAGTATTTT.

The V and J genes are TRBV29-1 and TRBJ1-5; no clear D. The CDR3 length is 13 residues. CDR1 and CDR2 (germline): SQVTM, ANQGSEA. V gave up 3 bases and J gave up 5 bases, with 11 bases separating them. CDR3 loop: CSVDPGGDQPQHF. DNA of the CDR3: TGCAGCGTTGATCCAGGCGGGGATCAGCCCCAGCATTTT.

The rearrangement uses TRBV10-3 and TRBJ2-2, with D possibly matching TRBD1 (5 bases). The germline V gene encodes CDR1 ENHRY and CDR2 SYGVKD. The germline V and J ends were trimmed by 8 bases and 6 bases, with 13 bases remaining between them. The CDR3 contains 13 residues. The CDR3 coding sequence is TGTGCCATCTCGCAGGGTGGTGCCGGGGAGCTGTTTTTT. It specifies CAISQGGAGELFF.

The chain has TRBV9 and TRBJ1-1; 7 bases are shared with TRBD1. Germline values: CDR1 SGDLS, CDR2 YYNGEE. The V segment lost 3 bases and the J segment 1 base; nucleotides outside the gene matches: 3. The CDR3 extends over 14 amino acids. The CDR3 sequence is CASSAGQKNTEAFF. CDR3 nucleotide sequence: TGTGCCAGCAGCGCGGGACAGAAGAACACTGAAGCTTTCTTT.